This T cell receptor beta chain comes out of a study of cytomegalovirus exposure and HLA in healthy donors. Trimming cost V 0 bases and J 4 bases, with 11 bases left between them. Germline V gene data show CDR1 as MRHNA and CDR2 as SNTAGT. The CDR3 consists of 15 residues. With 60 Vbeta and 13 Jbeta primers, the PCR was carried out. Only in-frame clones appear in the TCRdb table, and some are missing; sequencing was by immunoSEQ multiplex PCR. The sample includes 160,000 or so clones, 65% to 85% of them seen just once. Sequenced material: PBMCs. The rearrangement uses TRBV6-4 and TRBJ2-3; D is perhaps TRBD2 (6 bases). The TCR was taken from a woman younger than 45 in good health and CMV-seropositive. The CDR3 DNA reads as TGTGCCAGCAGTGACTCTGTCGGGGGAGCAGATACGCAGTATTTT. It specifies CASSDSVGGADTQYF.